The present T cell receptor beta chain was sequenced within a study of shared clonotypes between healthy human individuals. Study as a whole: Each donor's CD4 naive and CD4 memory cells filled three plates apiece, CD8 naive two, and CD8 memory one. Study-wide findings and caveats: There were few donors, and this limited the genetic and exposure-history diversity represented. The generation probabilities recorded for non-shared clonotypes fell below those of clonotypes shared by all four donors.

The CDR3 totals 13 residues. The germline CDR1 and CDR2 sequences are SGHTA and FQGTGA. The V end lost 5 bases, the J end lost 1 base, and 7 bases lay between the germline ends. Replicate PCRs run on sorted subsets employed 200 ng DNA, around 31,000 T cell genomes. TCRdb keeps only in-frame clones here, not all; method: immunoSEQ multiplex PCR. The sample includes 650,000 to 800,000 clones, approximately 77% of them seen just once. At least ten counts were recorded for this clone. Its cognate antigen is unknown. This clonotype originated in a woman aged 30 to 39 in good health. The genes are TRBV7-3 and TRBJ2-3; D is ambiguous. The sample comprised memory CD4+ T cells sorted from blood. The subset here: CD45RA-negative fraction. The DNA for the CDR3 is TGTGCCAGCAGCAAACCCGGCACAGATACGCAGTATTTT. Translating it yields CASSKPGTDTQYF.